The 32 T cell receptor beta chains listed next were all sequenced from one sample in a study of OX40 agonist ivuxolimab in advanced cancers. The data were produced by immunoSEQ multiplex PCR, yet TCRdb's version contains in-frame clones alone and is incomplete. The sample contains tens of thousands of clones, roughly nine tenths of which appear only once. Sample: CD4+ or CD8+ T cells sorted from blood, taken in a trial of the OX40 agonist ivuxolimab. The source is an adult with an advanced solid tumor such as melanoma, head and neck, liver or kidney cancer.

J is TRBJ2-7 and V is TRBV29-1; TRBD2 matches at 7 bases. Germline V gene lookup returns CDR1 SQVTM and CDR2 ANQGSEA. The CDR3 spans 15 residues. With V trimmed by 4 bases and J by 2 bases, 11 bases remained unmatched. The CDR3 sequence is CSVARAGTNTYEQYF. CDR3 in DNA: TGCAGCGTTGCCCGGGCCGGGACTAACACCTACGAGCAGTACTTC.

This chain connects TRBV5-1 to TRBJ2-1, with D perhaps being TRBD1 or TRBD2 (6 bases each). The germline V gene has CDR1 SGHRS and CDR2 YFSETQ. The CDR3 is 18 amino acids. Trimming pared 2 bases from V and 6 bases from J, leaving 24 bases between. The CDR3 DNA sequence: TGCGCCAGCAGCTTCAAGTTTTTGGACACCAAGGGGGGCAATGAGCAGTTCTTC. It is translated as CASSFKFLDTKGGNEQFF.

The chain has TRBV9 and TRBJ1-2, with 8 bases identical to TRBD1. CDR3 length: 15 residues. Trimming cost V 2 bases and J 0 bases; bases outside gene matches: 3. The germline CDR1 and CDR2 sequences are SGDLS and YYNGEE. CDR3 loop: CASSVGTGANYGYTF. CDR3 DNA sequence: TGTGCCAGCAGCGTGGGGACAGGCGCTAACTATGGCTACACCTTC.

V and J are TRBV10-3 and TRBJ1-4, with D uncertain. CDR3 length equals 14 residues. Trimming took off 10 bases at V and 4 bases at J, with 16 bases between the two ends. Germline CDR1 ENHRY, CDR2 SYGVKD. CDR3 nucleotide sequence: TGTGCCACCCGTTTTGGGGTCGATAATGAAAAACTGTTTTTT. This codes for CATRFGVDNEKLFF.

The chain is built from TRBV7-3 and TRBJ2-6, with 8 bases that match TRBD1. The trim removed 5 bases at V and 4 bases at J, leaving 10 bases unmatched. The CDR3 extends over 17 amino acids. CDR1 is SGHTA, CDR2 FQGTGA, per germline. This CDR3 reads CASSLFAQGAGANVLTF. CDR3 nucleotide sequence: TGTGCCAGCAGCCTCTTTGCCCAGGGGGCAGGGGCCAACGTCCTGACTTTC.

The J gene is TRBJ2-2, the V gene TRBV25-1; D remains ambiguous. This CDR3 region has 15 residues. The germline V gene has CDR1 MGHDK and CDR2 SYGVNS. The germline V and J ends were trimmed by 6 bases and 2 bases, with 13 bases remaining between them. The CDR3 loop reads CASSPTRPNTGELFF. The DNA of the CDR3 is TGTGCCAGCAGCCCCACTCGACCTAACACCGGGGAGCTGTTTTTT.

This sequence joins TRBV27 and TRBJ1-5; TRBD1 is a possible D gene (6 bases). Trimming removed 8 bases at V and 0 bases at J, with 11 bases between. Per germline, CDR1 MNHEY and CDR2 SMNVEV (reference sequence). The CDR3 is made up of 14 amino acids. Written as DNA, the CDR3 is TGTGCCAGCTGGACAGTGAATAGCAATCAGCCCCAGCATTTT. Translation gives CASWTVNSNQPQHF.

For the CDR3, the DNA is TGTGCCAGTAGTAATCCAGGGAACACCGGGGAGCTGTTTTTT. Amino acids: CASSNPGNTGELFF. The chain uses TRBV19 and TRBJ2-2; D not resolved. Germline CDR1 LNHDA, CDR2 SQIVND (reference sequence). V lost 4 bases and J lost 1, with 7 bases in between. The CDR3 contains 14 residues. Using reference TRBV19 and TRBJ2-2 for the parts outside the CDR3, the full variable domain is DGGITQSPKYLFRKEGQNVTLSCEQNLNHDAMYWYRQDPGQGLRLIYYSQIVNDFQKGDIAEGYSVSREKKESFPLTVTSAQKNPTAFYLCASSNPGNTGELFFGEGSRLTVL.

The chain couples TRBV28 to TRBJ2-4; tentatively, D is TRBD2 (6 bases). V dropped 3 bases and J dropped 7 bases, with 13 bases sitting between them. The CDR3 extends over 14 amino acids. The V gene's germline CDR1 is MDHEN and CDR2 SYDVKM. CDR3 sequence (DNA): TGTGCCAGCAGTTTGATCAGGGAGGCTAACATTCAGTACTTC. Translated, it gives CASSLIREANIQYF. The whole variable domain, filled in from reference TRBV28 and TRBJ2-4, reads DVKVTQSSRYLVKRTGEKVFLECVQDMDHENMFWYRQDPGLGLRLIYFSYDVKMKEKGDIPEGYSVSREKKERFSLILESASTNQTSMYLCASSLIREANIQYFGAGTRLSVL.

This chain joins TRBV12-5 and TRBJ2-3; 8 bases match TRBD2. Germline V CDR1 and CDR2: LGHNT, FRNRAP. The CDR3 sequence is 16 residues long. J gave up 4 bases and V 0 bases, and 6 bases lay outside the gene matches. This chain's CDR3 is CASGLVLTSGPDTQYF. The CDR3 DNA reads TGTGCTAGTGGTTTGGTACTTACTAGCGGACCAGATACGCAGTATTTT.

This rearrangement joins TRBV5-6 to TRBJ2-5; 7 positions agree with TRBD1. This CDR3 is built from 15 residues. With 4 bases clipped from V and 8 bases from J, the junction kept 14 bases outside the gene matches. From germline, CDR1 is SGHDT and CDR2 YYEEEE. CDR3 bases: TGTGCCAGCAGCGGGACAGCCTTTGGGTTGGAAACCCAGTACTTC. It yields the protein CASSGTAFGLETQYF.

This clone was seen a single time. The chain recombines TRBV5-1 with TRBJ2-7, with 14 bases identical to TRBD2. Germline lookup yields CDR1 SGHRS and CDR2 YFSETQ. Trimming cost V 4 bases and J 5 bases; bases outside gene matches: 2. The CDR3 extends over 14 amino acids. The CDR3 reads CASSRTSGRHEQYF. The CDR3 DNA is TGCGCCAGCAGCAGGACTAGCGGGAGGCACGAGCAGTACTTC.

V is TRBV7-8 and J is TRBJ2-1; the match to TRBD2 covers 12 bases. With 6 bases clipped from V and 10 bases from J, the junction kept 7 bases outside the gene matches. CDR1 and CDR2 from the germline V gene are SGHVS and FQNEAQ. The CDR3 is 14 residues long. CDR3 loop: CASRPGLAGLEQFF. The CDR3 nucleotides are TGTGCCAGCAGACCGGGACTAGCGGGCCTCGAGCAGTTCTTC.

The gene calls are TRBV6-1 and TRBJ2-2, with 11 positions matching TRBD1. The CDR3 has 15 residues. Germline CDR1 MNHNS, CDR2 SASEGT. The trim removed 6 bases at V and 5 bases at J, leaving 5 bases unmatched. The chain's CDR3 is CASSGTGGWTGELFF. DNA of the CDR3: TGTGCCAGCAGCGGGACAGGGGGATGGACCGGGGAGCTGTTTTTT.

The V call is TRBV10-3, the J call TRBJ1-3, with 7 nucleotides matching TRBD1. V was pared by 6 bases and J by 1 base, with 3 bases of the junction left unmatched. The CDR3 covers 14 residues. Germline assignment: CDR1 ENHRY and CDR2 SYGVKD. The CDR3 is CAIRETGSGNTIYF. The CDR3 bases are TGTGCCATCAGGGAGACAGGGTCTGGAAACACCATATATTTT.

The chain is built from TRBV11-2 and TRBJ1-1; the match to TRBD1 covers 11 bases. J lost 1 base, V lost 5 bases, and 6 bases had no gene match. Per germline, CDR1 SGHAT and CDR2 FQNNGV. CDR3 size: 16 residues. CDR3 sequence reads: CASSLLGTGGNTEAFF. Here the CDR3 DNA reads TGTGCCAGCAGCCTCCTGGGGACAGGGGGGAACACTGAAGCTTTCTTT.

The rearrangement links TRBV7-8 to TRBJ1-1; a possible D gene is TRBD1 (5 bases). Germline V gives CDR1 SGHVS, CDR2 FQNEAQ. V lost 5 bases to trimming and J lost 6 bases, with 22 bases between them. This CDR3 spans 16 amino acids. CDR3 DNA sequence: TGTGCCAGCAGCCCCAGGCTATCGGGGGTAAACGCTGAAGCTTTCTTT. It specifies CASSPRLSGVNAEAFF.

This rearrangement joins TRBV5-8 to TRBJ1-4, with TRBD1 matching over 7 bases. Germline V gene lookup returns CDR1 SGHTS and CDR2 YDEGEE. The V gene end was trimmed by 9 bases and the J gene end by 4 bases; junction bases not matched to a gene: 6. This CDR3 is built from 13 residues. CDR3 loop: CATRGSNNEKLFF. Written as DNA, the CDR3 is TGTGCCACCAGGGGGAGTAATAATGAAAAACTGTTTTTT.

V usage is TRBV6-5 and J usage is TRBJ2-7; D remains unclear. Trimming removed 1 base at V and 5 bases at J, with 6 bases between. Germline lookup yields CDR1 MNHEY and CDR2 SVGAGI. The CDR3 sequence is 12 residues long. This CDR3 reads CASSYYGDEQYF. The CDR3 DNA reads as TGTGCCAGCAGTTACTATGGGGACGAGCAGTACTTC.

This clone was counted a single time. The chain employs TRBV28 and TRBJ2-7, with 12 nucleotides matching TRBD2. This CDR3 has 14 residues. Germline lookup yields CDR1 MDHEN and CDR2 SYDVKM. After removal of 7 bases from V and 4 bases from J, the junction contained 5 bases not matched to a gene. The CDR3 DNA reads TGTGCCAGCACCGTACTAGCGGGAGGTTACGAGCAGTACTTC. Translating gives CASTVLAGGYEQYF.

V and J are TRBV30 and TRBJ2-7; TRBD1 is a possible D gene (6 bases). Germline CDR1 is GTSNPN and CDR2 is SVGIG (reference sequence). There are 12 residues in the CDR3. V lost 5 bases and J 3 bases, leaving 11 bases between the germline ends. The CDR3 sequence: CAWGDTNYEQYF. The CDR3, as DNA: TGTGCCTGGGGGGACACAAACTACGAGCAGTACTTC.

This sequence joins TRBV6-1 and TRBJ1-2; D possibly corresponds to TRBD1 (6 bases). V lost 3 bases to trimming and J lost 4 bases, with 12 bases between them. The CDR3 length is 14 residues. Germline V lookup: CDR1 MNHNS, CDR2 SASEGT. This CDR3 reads CASSEGAAAYGYTF. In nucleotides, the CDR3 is TGTGCCAGCAGTGAGGGGGCAGCAGCCTATGGCTACACCTTC.

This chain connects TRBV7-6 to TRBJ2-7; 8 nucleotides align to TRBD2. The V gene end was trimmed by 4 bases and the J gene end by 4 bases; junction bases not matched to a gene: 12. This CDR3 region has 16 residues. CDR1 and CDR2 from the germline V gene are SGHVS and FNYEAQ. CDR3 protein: CASSSRSGTSGYEQYF. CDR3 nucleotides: TGTGCCAGCAGCTCCCGCTCCGGGACTAGTGGTTACGAGCAGTACTTC.

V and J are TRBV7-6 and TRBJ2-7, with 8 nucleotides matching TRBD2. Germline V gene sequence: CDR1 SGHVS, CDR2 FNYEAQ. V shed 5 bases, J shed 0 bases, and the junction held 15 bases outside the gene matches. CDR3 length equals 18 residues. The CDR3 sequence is CASSPPPWVSGSSYEQYF. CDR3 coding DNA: TGTGCCAGCAGCCCGCCGCCTTGGGTAAGCGGGAGCTCCTACGAGCAGTACTTC.

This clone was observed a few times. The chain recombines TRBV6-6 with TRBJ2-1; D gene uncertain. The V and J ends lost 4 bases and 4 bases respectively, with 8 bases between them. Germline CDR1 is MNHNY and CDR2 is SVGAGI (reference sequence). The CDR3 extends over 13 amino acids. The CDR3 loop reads CASSSNTYNEQFF. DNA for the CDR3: TGTGCCAGCAGTTCCAACACGTACAATGAGCAGTTCTTC.

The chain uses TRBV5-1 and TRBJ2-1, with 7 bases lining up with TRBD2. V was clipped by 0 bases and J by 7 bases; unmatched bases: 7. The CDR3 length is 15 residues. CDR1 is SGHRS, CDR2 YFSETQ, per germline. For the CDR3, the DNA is TGCGCCAGCAGCTTGGGCGGTGCGGGACTAAATGAGCAGTTCTTC. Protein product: CASSLGGAGLNEQFF.

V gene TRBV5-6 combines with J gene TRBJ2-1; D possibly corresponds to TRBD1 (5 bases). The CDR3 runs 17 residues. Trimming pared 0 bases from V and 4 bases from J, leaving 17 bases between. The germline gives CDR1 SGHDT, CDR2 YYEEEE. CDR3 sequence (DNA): TGTGCCAGCAGCTTGGCCCAGGGTAGCTGGGTATACAATGAGCAGTTCTTC. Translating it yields CASSLAQGSWVYNEQFF.

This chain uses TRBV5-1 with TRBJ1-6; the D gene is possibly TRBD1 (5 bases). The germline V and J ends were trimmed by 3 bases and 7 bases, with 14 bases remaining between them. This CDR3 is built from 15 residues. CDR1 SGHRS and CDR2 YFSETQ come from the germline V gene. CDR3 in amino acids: CASSSDGHLNSPLHF. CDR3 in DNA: TGCGCCAGCAGCTCGGACGGACACTTGAATTCACCCCTCCACTTT. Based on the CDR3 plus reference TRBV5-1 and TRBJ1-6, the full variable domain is KAGVTQTPRYLIKTRGQQVTLSCSPISGHRSVSWYQQTPGQGLQFLFEYFSETQRNKGNFPGRFSGRQFSNSRSEMNVSTLELGDSALYLCASSSDGHLNSPLHFGNGTRLTVT.

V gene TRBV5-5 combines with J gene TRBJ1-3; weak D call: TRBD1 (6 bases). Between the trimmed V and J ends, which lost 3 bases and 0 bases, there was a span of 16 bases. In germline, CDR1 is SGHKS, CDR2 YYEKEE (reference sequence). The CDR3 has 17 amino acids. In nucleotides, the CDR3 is TGTGCCAGCAGCTCCCTCCGGGGGGGCTCCTCTGGAAACACCATATATTTT. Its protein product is CASSSLRGGSSGNTIYF.

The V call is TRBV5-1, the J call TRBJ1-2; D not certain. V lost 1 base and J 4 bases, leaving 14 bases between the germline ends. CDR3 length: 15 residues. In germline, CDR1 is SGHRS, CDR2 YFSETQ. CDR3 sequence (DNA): TGCGCCAGCAGCTTGTCTTTTTCCGGAACCTATGGCTACACCTTC. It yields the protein CASSLSFSGTYGYTF.

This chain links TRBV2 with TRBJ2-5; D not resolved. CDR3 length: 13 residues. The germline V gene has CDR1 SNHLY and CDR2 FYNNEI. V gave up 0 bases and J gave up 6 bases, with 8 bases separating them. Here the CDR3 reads CASSEARVQTQYF. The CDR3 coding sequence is TGTGCCAGCAGTGAAGCCCGGGTCCAGACCCAGTACTTC.

In nucleotides, the CDR3 is TGTGCCAGTAGTATAGATCGGGTCCGGGAGACCCAGTACTTC. Protein sequence: CASSIDRVRETQYF. J is TRBJ2-5 and V is TRBV19; D unclear. Germline V gives CDR1 LNHDA, CDR2 SQIVND (reference sequence). V was cut by 0 bases and J by 5 bases, with 10 bases left in between. The CDR3 contains 14 residues.